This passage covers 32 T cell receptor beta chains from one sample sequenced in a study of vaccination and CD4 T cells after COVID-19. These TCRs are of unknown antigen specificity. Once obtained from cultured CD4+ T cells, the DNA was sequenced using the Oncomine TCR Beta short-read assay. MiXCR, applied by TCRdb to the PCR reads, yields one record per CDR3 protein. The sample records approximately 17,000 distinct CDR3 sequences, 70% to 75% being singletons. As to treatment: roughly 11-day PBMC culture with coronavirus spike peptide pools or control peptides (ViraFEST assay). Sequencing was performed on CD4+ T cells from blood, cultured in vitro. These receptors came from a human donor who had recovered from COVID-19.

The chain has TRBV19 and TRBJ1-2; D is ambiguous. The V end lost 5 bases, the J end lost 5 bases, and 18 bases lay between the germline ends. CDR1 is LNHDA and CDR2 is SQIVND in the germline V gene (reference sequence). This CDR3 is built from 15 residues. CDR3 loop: CASSPDGEPGYGYTF. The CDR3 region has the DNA TGTGCCAGTAGTCCTGATGGGGAGCCGGGGTATGGCTACACCTTC.

CDR3 in amino acids: CARGNRAYEQYF. CDR3 sequence (DNA): TGTGCCCGTGGGAACAGAGCCTACGAGCAGTACTTC. The rearrangement links TRBV9 to TRBJ2-7; unclear D gene. CDR1 and CDR2 (germline): SGDLS, YYNGEE. V was clipped by 10 bases and J by 2 bases, with 13 bases between them. There are 12 residues in the CDR3.

CDR3 nucleotides: TGTGCCAGCAGCATCGACAGGGCAAGATCCTACGAGCAGTACTTC. Its translation is CASSIDRARSYEQYF. The chain combines TRBV21-1 with TRBJ2-7; TRBD1 reflects the table's D call only, with no check against the DNA. TRBV21-1 is classified as a pseudogene. The CDR3 extends over 15 amino acids.

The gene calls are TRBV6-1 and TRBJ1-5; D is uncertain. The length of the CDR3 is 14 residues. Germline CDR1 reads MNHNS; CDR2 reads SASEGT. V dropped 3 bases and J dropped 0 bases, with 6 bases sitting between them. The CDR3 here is CASSDGLSNQPQHF. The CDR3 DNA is TGTGCCAGCAGTGACGGCCTTAGCAATCAGCCCCAGCATTTT.

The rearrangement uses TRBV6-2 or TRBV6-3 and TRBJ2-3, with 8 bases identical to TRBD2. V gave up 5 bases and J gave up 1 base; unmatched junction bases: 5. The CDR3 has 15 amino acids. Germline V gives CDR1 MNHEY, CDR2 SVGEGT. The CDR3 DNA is TGTGCCAGCAGTGATACTAGCGGTGGCACAGATACGCAGTATTTT. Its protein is CASSDTSGGTDTQYF.

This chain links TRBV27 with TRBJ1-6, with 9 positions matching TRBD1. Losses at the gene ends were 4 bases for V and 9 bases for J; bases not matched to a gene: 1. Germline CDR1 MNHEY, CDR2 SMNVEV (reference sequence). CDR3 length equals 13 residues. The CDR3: CASSWTGVSPLHF. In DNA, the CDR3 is TGTGCCAGCAGTTGGACAGGGGTTTCACCCCTCCACTTT.

CDR3 in amino acids: CAWSGQGRSSYQPQHF. CDR3 in DNA: TGTGCCTGGAGCGGACAGGGGAGAAGTTCATATCAGCCCCAGCATTTT. This chain links TRBV30 with TRBJ1-5; 9 bases match TRBD1. Germline V CDR1 and CDR2: GTSNPN, SVGIG (reference sequence). Losses at the gene ends were 3 bases for V and 5 bases for J; bases not matched to a gene: 11. There are 16 residues in the CDR3.

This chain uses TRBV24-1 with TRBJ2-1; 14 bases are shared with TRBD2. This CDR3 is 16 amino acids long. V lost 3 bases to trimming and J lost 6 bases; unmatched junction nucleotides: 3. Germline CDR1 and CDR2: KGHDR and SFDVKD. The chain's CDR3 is CATSDPGLAGGNEQFF. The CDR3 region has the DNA TGTGCCACCAGTGATCCTGGACTAGCGGGAGGCAATGAGCAGTTCTTC.

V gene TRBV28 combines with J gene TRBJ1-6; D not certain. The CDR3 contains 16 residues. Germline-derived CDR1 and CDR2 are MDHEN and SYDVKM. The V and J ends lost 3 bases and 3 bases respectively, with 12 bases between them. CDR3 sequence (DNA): TGTGCCAGCAGTTTTACTCGGGGTGGCTATAATTCACCCCTCCACTTT. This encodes CASSFTRGGYNSPLHF. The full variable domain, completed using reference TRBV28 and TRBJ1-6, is DVKVTQSSRYLVKRTGEKVFLECVQDMDHENMFWYRQDPGLGLRLIYFSYDVKMKEKGDIPEGYSVSREKKERFSLILESASTNQTSMYLCASSFTRGGYNSPLHFGNGTRLTVT.

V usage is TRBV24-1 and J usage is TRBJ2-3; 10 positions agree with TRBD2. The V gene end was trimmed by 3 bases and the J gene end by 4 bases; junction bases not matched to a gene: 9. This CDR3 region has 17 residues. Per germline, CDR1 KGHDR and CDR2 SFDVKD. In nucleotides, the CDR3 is TGTGCCACCAGTGATCCTTATCTAGCGGGAGAAGCAGATACGCAGTATTTT. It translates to CATSDPYLAGEADTQYF.

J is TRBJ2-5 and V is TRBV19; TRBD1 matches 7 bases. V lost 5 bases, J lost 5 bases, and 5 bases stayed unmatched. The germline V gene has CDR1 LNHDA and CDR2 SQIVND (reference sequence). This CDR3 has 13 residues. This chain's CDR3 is CASSGQGVETQYF. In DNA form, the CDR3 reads TGTGCCAGTAGTGGGCAGGGGGTTGAGACCCAGTACTTC.

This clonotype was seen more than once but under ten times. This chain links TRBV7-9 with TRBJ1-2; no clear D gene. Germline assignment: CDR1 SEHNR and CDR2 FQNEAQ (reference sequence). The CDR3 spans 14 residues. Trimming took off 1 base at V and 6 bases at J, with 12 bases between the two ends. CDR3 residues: CASSLEYSGNGYTF. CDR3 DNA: TGTGCCAGCAGCTTAGAGTATTCGGGGAATGGCTACACCTTC.

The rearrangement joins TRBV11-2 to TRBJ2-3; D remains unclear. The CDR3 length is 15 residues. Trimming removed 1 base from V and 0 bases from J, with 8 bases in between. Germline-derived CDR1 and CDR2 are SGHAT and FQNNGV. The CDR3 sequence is CASSLGPFSTDTQYF. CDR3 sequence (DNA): TGTGCCAGCAGCTTAGGTCCTTTTAGCACAGATACGCAGTATTTT. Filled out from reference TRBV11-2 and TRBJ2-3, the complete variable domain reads EAGVAQSPRYKIIEKRQSVAFWCNPISGHATLYWYQQILGQGPKLLIQFQNNGVVDDSQLPKDRFSAERLKGVDSTLKIQPAKLEDSAVYLCASSLGPFSTDTQYFGPGTRLTVL.

This CDR3 is CSVETPGTGELFF. The CDR3 nucleotides read TGCAGCGTTGAAACGCCGGGCACCGGGGAGCTGTTTTTT. This chain connects TRBV29-1 to TRBJ2-2, with D unresolved. V dropped 2 bases and J dropped 4 bases, with 8 bases sitting between them. Looked up from germline, CDR1 is SQVTM and CDR2 is ANQGSEA. The CDR3 has 13 residues.

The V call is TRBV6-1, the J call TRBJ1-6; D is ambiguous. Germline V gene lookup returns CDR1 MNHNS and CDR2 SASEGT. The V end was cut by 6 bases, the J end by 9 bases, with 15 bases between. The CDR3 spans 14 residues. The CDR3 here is CASRGNSGGSPLHF. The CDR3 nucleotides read TGTGCCAGCAGGGGGAATTCCGGCGGTTCACCCCTCCACTTT.

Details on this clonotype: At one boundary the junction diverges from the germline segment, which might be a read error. The DNA of the CDR3 is TGTGCTAGCAGCTTAGGTAGCGGGGACTCCTACGAGCAGTACTTC. Its translation is CASSLGSGDSYEQYF. The genes are TRBV7-7 and TRBJ2-7, with 8 bases that match TRBD2. CDR3 length equals 15 residues. CDR1 is SSHAT and CDR2 is FNYEAQ in the germline V gene (reference sequence).

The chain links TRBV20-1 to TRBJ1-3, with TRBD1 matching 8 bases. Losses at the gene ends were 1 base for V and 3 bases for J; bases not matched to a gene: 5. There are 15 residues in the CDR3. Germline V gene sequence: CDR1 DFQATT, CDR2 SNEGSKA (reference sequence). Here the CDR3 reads CSARGTGTGGNTIYF. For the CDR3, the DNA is TGCAGTGCTAGAGGGACAGGGACTGGTGGAAACACCATATATTTT.

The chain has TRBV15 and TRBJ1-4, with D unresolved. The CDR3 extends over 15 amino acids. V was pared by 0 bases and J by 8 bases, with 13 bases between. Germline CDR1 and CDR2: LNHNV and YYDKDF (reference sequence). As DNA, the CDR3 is TGTGCCACCAGCAGAGATGTGGGCGGGCAGGAAAAACTGTTTTTT. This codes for CATSRDVGGQEKLFF.

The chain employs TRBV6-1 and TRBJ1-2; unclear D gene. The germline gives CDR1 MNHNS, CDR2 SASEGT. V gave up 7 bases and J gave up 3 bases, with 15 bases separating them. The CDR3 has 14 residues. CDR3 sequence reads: CASTRRAQDYGYTF. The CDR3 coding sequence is TGTGCCAGCACTAGACGGGCCCAGGACTATGGCTACACCTTC.

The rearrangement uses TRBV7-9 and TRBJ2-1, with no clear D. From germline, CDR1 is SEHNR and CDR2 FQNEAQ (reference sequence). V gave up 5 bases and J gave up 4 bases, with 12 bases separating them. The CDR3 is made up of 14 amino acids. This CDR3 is CASSPSAAYNEQFF. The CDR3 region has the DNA TGTGCCAGCAGCCCATCGGCAGCTTACAATGAGCAGTTCTTC.

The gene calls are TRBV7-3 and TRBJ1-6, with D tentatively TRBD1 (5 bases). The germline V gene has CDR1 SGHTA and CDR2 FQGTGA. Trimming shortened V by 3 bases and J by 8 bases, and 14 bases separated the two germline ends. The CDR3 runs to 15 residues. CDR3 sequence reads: CASSFEAGWDSPLHF. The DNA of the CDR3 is TGTGCCAGCAGCTTCGAGGCAGGGTGGGATTCACCCCTCCACTTT.

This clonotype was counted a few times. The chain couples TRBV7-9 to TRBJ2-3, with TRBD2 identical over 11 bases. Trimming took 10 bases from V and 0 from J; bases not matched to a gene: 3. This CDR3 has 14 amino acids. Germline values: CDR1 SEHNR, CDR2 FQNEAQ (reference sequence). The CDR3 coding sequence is TGTGCCATAGCTAGCGGGGGGAGCACAGATACGCAGTATTTT. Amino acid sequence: CAIASGGSTDTQYF.

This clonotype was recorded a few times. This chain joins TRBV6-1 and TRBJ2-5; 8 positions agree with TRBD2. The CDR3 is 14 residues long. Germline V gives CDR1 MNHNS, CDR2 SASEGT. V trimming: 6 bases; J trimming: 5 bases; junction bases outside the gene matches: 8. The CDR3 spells CASRPLSGGETQYF. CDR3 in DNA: TGTGCCAGCAGGCCCCTGAGCGGGGGTGAGACCCAGTACTTC.

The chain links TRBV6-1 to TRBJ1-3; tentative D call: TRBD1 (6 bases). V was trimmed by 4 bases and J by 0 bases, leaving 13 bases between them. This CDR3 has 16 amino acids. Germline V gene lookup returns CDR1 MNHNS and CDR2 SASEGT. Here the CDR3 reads CASSVGDTLSGNTIYF. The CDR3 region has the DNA TGTGCCAGCAGTGTAGGGGACACTCTCTCTGGAAACACCATATATTTT.

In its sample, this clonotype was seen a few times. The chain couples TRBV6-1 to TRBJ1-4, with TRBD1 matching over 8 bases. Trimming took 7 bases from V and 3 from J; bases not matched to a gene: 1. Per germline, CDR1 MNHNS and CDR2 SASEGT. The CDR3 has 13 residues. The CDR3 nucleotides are TGTGCCAGCATGACAGGGGCTAATGAAAAACTGTTTTTT. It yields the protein CASMTGANEKLFF.

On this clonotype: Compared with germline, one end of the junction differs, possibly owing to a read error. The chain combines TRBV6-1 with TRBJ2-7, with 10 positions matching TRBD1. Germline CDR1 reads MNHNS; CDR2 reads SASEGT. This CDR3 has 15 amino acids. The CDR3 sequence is CASGAGQGNSYEQYF. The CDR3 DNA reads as TGTGCCAGCGGGGCGGGACAGGGGAATTCCTATGAGCAGTACTTC.

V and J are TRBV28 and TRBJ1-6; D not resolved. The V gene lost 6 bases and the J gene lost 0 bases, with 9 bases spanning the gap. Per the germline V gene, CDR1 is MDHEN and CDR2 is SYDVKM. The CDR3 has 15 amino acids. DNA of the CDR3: TGTGCCAGCAGGCCCTCAAGCTCCTATAATTCACCCCTCCACTTT. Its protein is CASRPSSSYNSPLHF.

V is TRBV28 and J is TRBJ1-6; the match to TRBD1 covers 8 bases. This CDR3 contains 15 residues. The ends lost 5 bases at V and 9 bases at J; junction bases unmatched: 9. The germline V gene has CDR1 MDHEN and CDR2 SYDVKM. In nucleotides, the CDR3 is TGTGCCAGCAGTCCACAAGGGACAGGCGTTTCACCCCTCCACTTT. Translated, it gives CASSPQGTGVSPLHF. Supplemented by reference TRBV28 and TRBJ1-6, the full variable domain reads DVKVTQSSRYLVKRTGEKVFLECVQDMDHENMFWYRQDPGLGLRLIYFSYDVKMKEKGDIPEGYSVSREKKERFSLILESASTNQTSMYLCASSPQGTGVSPLHFGNGTRLTVT.

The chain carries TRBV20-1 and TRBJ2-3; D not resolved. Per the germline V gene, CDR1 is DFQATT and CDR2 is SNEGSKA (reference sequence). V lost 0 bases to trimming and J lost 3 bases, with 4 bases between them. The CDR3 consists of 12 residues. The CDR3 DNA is TGCAGTGCTAGAGATCCGACAGATACGCAGTATTTT. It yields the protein CSARDPTDTQYF.

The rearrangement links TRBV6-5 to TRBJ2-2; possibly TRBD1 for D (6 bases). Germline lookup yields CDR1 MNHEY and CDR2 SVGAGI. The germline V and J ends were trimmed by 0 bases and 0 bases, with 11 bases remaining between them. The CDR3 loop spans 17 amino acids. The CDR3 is CASSYSDRIANTGELFF. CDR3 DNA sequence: TGTGCCAGCAGTTACTCCGACAGGATAGCGAACACCGGGGAGCTGTTTTTT.

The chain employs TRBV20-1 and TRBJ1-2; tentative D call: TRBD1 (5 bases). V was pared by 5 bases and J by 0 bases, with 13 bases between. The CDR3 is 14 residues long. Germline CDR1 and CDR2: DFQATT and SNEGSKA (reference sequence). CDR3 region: CSADYGAANYGYTF. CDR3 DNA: TGCAGTGCTGACTATGGGGCGGCTAACTATGGCTACACCTTC.

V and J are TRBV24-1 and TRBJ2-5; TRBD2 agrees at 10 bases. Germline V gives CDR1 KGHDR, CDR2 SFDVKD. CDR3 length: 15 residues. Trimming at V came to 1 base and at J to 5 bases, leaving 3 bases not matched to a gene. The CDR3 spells CATSDFSGRAETQYF. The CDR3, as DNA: TGTGCCACCAGTGATTTCAGCGGGAGGGCTGAGACCCAGTACTTC.